This record looks at one T cell receptor beta chain sequence and its context. This specimen comes from a study of blood T cell repertoires in COVID-19. Assay: immunoSEQ multiplex PCR; the TCRdb copy retains only in-frame clones and omits some. The repertoire holds over 200,000 clones, 84% seen once, with approximately 6.2% in the top ten. Looked up from germline, CDR1 is MNHEY and CDR2 is SMNVEV (reference sequence). The CDR3 is 12 amino acids. The V end was cut by 4 bases, the J end by 5 bases, with 5 bases between. The clonotype was recovered from a woman in her 40s who had recovered from COVID-19. Sequencing used PBMCs or T cells enriched from blood (not recorded which). The chain combines TRBV27 with TRBJ1-4; D is undetermined. CDR3 bases: TGTGCCAGCAGTTACGGGAATGAAAAACTGTTTTTT. The encoded protein is CASSYGNEKLFF.